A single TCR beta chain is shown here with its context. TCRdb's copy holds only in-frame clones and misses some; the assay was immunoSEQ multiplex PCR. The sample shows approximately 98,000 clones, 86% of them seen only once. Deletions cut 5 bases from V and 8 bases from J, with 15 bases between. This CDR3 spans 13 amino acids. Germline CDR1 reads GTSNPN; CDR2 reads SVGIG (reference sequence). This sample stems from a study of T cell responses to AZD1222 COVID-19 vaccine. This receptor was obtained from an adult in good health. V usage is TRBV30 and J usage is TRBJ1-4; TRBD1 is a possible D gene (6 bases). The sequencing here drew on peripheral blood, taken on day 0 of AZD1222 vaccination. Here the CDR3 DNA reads TGTGCCTGGGATGGGGGGCTACGGGAAAAACTGTTTTTT. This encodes CAWDGGLREKLFF.